This entry is about one TCR beta chain. Assay: immunoSEQ multiplex PCR; the TCRdb copy retains only in-frame clones and omits some. The data hold around 52,000 clones, with roughly 85% observed a single time. This specimen comes from a study of cytomegalovirus exposure and HLA in healthy donors. Per germline, CDR1 MDHEN and CDR2 SYDVKM. The CDR3 has 15 amino acids. The V and J ends lost 6 bases and 4 bases respectively, with 13 bases between them. The specimen was PBMCs. The sequence came from a woman in her twenties or thirties in good health and CMV-seronegative. The chain links TRBV28 to TRBJ2-6; D remains ambiguous. CDR3 DNA: TGTGCCAGCAGCCCAAGGCCGCGGGGGGCCAACGTCCTGACTTTC. It encodes CASSPRPRGANVLTF.